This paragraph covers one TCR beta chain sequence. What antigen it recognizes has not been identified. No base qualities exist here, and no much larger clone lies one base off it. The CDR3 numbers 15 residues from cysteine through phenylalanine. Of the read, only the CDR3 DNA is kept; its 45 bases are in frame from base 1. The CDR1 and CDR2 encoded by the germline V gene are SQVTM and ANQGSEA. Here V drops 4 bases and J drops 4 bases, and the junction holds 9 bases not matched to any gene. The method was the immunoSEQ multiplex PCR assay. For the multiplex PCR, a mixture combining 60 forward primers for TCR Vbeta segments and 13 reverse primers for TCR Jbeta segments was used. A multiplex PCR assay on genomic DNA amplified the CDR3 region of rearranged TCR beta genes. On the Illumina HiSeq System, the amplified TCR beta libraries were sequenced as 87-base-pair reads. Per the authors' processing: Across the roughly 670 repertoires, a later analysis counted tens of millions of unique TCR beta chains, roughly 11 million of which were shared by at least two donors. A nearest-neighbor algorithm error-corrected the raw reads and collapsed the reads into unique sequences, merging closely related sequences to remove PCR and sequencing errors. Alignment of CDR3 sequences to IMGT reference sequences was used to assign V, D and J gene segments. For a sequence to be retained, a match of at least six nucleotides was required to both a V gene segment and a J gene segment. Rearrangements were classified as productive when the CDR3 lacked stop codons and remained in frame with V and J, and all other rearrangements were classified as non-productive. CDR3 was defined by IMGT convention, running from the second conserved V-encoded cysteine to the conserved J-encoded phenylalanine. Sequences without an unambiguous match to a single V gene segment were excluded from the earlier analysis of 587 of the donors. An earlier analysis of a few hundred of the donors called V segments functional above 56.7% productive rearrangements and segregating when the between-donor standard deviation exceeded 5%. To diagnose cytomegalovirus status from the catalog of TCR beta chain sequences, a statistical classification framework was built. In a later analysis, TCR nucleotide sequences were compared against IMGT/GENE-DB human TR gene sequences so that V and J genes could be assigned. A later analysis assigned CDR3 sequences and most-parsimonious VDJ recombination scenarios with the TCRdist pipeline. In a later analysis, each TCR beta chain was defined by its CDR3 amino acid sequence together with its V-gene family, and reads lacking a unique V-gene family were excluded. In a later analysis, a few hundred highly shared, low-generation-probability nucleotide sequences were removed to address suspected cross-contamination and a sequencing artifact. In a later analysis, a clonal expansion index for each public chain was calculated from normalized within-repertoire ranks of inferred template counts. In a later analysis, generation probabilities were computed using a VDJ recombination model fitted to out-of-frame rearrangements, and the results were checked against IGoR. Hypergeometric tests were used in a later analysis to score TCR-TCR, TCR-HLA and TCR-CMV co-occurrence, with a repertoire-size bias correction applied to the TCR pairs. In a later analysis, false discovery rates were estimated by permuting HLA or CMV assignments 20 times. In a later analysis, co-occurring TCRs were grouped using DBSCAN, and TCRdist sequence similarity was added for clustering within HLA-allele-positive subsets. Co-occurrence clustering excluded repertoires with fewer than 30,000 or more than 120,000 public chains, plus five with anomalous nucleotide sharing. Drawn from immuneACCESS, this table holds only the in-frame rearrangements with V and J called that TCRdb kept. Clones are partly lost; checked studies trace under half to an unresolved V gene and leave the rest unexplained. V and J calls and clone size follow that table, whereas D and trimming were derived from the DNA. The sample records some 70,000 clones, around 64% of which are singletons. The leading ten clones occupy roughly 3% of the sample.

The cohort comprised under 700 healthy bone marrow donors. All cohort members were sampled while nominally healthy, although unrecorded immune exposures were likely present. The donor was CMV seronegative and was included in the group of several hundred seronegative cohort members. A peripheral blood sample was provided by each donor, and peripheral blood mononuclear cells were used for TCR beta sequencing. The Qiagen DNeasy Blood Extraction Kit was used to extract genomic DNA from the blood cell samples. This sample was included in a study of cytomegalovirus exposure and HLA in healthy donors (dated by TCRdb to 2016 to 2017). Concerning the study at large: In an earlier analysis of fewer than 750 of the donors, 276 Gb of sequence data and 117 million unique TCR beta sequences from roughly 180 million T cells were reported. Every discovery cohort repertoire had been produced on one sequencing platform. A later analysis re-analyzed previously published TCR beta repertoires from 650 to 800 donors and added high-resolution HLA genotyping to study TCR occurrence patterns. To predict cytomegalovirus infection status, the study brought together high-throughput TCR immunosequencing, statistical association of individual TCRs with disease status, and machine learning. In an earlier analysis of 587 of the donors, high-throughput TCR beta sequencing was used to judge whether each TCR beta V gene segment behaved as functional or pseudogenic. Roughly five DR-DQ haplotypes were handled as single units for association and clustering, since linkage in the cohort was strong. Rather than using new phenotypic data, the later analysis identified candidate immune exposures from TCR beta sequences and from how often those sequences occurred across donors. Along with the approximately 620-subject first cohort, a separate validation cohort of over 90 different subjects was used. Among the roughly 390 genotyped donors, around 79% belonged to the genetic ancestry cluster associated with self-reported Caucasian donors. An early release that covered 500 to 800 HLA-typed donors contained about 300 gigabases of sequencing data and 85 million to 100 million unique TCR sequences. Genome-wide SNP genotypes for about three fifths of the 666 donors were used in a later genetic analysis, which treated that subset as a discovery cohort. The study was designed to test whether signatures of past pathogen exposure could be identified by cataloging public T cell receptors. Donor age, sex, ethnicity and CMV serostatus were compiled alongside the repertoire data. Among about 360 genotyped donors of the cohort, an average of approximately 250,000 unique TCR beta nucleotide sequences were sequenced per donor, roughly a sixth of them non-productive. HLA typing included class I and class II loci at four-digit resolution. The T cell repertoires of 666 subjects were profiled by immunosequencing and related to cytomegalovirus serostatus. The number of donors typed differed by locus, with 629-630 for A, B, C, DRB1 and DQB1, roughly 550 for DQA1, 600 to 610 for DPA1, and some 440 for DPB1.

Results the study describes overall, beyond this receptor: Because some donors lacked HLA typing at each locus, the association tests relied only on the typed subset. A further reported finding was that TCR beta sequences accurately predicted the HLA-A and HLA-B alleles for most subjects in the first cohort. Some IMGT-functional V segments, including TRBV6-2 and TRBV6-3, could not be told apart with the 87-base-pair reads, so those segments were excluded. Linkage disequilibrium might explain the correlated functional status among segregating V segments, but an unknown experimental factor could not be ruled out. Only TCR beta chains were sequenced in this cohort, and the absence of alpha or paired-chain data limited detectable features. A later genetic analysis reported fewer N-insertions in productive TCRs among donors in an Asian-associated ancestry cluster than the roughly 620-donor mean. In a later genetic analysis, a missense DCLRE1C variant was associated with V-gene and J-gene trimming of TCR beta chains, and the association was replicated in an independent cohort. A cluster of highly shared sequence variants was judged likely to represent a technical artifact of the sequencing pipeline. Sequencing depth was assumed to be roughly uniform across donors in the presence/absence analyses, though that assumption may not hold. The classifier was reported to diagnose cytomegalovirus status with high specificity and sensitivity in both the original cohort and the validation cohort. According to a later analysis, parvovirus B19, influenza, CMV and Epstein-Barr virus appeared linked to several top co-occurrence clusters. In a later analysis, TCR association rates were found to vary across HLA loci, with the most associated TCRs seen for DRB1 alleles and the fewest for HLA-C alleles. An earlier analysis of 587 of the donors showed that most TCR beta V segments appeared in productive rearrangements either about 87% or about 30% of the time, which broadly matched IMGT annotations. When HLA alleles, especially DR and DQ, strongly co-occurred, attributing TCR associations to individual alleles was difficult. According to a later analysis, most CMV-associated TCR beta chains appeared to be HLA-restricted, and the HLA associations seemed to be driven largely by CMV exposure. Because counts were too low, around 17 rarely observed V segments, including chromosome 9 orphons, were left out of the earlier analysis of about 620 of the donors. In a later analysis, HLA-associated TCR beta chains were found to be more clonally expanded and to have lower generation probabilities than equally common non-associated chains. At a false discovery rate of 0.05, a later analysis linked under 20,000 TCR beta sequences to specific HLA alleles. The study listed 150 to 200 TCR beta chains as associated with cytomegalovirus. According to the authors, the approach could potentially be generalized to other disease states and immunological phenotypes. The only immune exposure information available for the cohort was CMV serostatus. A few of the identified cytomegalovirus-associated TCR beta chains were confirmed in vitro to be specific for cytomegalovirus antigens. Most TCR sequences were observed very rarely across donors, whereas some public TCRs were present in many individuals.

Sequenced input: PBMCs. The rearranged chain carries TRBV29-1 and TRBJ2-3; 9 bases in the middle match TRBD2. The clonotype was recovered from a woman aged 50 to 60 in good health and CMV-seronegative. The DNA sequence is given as TGCAGCGTTGTTAGGGCGGGAGGGCCCTCAGATACGCAGTATTTT. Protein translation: CSVVRAGGPSDTQYF.